A selection of T cell receptor beta chains follows, all from one sample in a study of blood T cell repertoires in COVID-19. Some clones are missing from TCRdb's copy, which holds only in-frame ones; the method was immunoSEQ multiplex PCR. Of about 220,000 clones in the sample, 84% were seen once. Sequenced input: peripheral blood. These TCRs come from a middle-aged man who had recovered from COVID-19. Both conserved end residues are part of each CDR3. Each record gives: CDR3 length, V gene, clone size, J gene, D gene, CDR3 DNA, CDR3 protein. A D gene is named only where the DNA matches it firmly. Clone size appears in some rows only: once, few, many, or a class for an expanded clone.

length: 17
V: TRBV3-1/TRBV3-2
size: .
J: TRBJ2-2
D: .
DNA: TGTGCCAGCAGTGCTTCCGGGACTCCCCTCGGGGACGGGGAGCTGTTTTTT
CDR3: CASSASGTPLGDGELFF

length: 14
V: TRBV3-1/TRBV3-2
size: .
J: TRBJ1-2
D: TRBD1
DNA: TGTGCCAGCAGCCTGACAGGGGAGGCCTATGGCTACACCTTC
CDR3: CASSLTGEAYGYTF

length: 16
V: TRBV3-1/TRBV3-2
size: .
J: TRBJ1-1
D: .
DNA: TGTGCCAGCAGCTGGGCAGGGCAAATGGGGGGCACTGAAGCTTTCTTT
CDR3: CASSWAGQMGGTEAFF

length: 14
V: TRBV18
size: .
J: TRBJ2-7
D: TRBD1
DNA: TGTGCCAGCTCACCAGGGACAGACTCCTACGAGCAGTACTTC
CDR3: CASSPGTDSYEQYF

length: 17
V: TRBV27
size: few
J: TRBJ2-1
D: TRBD2
DNA: TGTGCCAGCAGTCAAACCCCTGGGACTAGCAGGAACAATGAGCAGTTCTTC
CDR3: CASSQTPGTSRNNEQFF

length: 15
V: TRBV2
size: .
J: TRBJ2-2
D: TRBD1
DNA: TGTGCCAGTGCTAAACTGGACAGGGGTAGCGGGGAGCTGTTTTTT
CDR3: CASAKLDRGSGELFF

length: 15
V: TRBV10-3
size: .
J: TRBJ2-7
D: TRBD2
DNA: TGTGCCATCCGGGGGGGGTCGGGAGGAACCTACGAGCAGTACTTC
CDR3: CAIRGGSGGTYEQYF

length: 12
V: TRBV19
size: .
J: TRBJ2-7
D: .
DNA: TGTGCCAGGTTGCAGGGGTGGTACGAGCAGTACTTC
CDR3: CARLQGWYEQYF

length: 15
V: TRBV3-1/TRBV3-2
size: once
J: TRBJ1-2
D: TRBD1
DNA: TGTGCCAGCAGCCACGCCGACAGGGGGAGGAAGGGCTACACCTTC
CDR3: CASSHADRGRKGYTF

length: 17
V: TRBV11-2
size: .
J: TRBJ2-1
D: TRBD2
DNA: TGTGCCAGCAGCCGGGGGGGCGGGGATAGCTCCTACAATGAGCAGTTCTTC
CDR3: CASSRGGGDSSYNEQFF

length: 14
V: TRBV5-6
size: .
J: TRBJ1-6
D: TRBD1
DNA: TGTGCCAGCAGCTGGGGACAGTCCGATTCACCCCTCCACTTT
CDR3: CASSWGQSDSPLHF

length: 15
V: TRBV19
size: .
J: TRBJ1-1
D: .
DNA: TGTGCCAGTAGTATGACTGCCAGCATGAACACTGAAGCTTTCTTT
CDR3: CASSMTASMNTEAFF

length: 14
V: TRBV6-5
size: .
J: TRBJ2-7
D: TRBD1
DNA: TGTGCCAGCAGCCGCCCCGACAGGGGTGGCGAGCAGTACTTC
CDR3: CASSRPDRGGEQYF

length: 15
V: TRBV14
size: .
J: TRBJ1-2
D: .
DNA: TGTGCCAGCAGCCAAGTGGGCAGGGGAAACTATGGCTACACCTTC
CDR3: CASSQVGRGNYGYTF

length: 16
V: TRBV5-1
size: .
J: TRBJ1-1
D: .
DNA: TGCGCCAGCAGCTTGGGAATGGGCAGATTGAACACTGAAGCTTTCTTT
CDR3: CASSLGMGRLNTEAFF

length: 12
V: TRBV5-1
size: .
J: TRBJ1-2
D: .
DNA: TGCGCCAGCAGCGGACAGCTACATGGCTACACCTTC
CDR3: CASSGQLHGYTF

length: 17
V: TRBV19
size: few
J: TRBJ1-3
D: .
DNA: TGTGCCAGTAGTCCGAGACGTACAGGGTTGGGCGGAAACACCATATATTTT
CDR3: CASSPRRTGLGGNTIYF

length: 16
V: TRBV11-2
size: .
J: TRBJ1-1
D: TRBD1
DNA: TGTGCCAGCAGCATCAGACAGGGAACCATGAACACTGAAGCTTTCTTT
CDR3: CASSIRQGTMNTEAFF

length: 14
V: TRBV5-1
size: .
J: TRBJ2-1
D: TRBD1
DNA: TGCGCCAGCAACCGACAGGGACCCTACAATGAGCAGTTCTTC
CDR3: CASNRQGPYNEQFF

length: 14
V: TRBV2
size: .
J: TRBJ2-7
D: TRBD1
DNA: TGTGCCACCGGCCAGATAGTGGGACAGTCAGAGCAGTACTTC
CDR3: CATGQIVGQSEQYF

length: 15
V: TRBV15
size: .
J: TRBJ2-1
D: .
DNA: TGTGCCACCAGCAGAGATAGGGGGTTTTACAATGAGCAGTTCTTC
CDR3: CATSRDRGFYNEQFF

length: 18
V: TRBV11-2
size: .
J: TRBJ2-6
D: TRBD1
DNA: TGTGCCAGCAGCGCCTTCGGGACAGGGGGCGCTGGGGCCAACGTCCTGACTTTC
CDR3: CASSAFGTGGAGANVLTF

length: 15
V: TRBV6-1
size: .
J: TRBJ1-1
D: .
DNA: TGTGCCAGCAGTGAAATATATGGAGATAACACTGAAGCTTTCTTT
CDR3: CASSEIYGDNTEAFF

length: 13
V: TRBV30
size: .
J: TRBJ1-6
D: .
DNA: TGTGCCTGGAGTGCAGGCGCCGATTCACCCCTCCACTTT
CDR3: CAWSAGADSPLHF

length: 14
V: TRBV19
size: .
J: TRBJ1-2
D: TRBD1
DNA: TGTGCCAGTACTCTCTTGGGGGACAGGCACGGCTACACCTTC
CDR3: CASTLLGDRHGYTF

length: 13
V: TRBV30
size: .
J: TRBJ2-5
D: .
DNA: TGTGCCTGGAGTGATCTAGAGGGAGGGACCCAGTACTTC
CDR3: CAWSDLEGGTQYF

length: 12
V: TRBV29-1
size: few
J: TRBJ1-1
D: TRBD1
DNA: TGCAGCGTTCGACAGGGGGGCACTGAAGCTTTCTTT
CDR3: CSVRQGGTEAFF

length: 14
V: TRBV5-4
size: .
J: TRBJ2-7
D: .
DNA: TGTGCCAGCAGCGGCGGATCGGGGTCCTACGAGCAGTACTTC
CDR3: CASSGGSGSYEQYF

length: 22
V: TRBV21-1
size: .
J: TRBJ1-3
D: .
DNA: TGTGCCAGCAGCAAAAGCCGCGGGACAGGGGGCATTCAAGGGGACTCTGGAAACACCATATATTTT
CDR3: CASSKSRGTGGIQGDSGNTIYF

length: 13
V: TRBV19
size: .
J: TRBJ2-2
D: .
DNA: TGTGCCAGTAGTCGACAGTCCACCGGGGAGCTGTTTTTT
CDR3: CASSRQSTGELFF

length: 11
V: TRBV20-1
size: .
J: TRBJ2-4
D: .
DNA: TGCAGTGCCGGAGACGCAAACATTCAGTACTTC
CDR3: CSAGDANIQYF

length: 15
V: TRBV6-2/TRBV6-3
size: .
J: TRBJ1-2
D: .
DNA: TGTGCCAGCAGTTCCCCGCAGGGCCGGTACTATGGCTACACCTTC
CDR3: CASSSPQGRYYGYTF

length: 15
V: TRBV18
size: few
J: TRBJ2-7
D: TRBD1
DNA: TGTGCCAGCTCACCTACACGGGACAGCTCCTACGAGCAGTACTTC
CDR3: CASSPTRDSSYEQYF

length: 14
V: TRBV30
size: few
J: TRBJ1-2
D: .
DNA: TGTGCCTGGAGCCTATATGACAGCTCCTATGGCTACACCTTC
CDR3: CAWSLYDSSYGYTF

length: 14
V: TRBV5-1
size: .
J: TRBJ2-7
D: .
DNA: TGCGCCAGCAGCCCCGCGGGACGTACCTACGAGCAGTACTTC
CDR3: CASSPAGRTYEQYF

length: 15
V: TRBV23-1
size: .
J: TRBJ2-3
D: TRBD2
DNA: TGCGCCAGCAGTCAGCATAGCGGGAGGGCAGATACGCAGTATTTT
CDR3: CASSQHSGRADTQYF

length: 15
V: TRBV24-1
size: once
J: TRBJ1-5
D: TRBD1
DNA: TGTGCCACCGCTCCGACAGGGGGAATTGGTCAGCCCCAGCATTTT
CDR3: CATAPTGGIGQPQHF

length: 14
V: TRBV11-3
size: .
J: TRBJ1-1
D: TRBD1
DNA: TGTGCCAGCAGCTCCGGGACAGGGCATTTGGAAGCTTTCTTT
CDR3: CASSSGTGHLEAFF

length: 15
V: TRBV11-2
size: .
J: TRBJ2-7
D: TRBD1
DNA: TGTGCCAGCAGCTTTTCGGGACAGGACACCTACGAGCAGTACTTC
CDR3: CASSFSGQDTYEQYF

length: 15
V: TRBV4-1
size: .
J: TRBJ2-5
D: .
DNA: TGCGCCAGCAGCCAAGTTGGCAGGGTGGGGGAGACCCAGTACTTC
CDR3: CASSQVGRVGETQYF

length: 13
V: TRBV10-3
size: .
J: TRBJ2-7
D: TRBD2
DNA: TGTGCCACCAATAGCGGGAGGATTGACGAGCAGTACTTC
CDR3: CATNSGRIDEQYF

length: 15
V: TRBV4-3
size: .
J: TRBJ1-1
D: .
DNA: TGCGCCAGCAGCCAAGGCGTGATAAGTAACACTGAAGCTTTCTTT
CDR3: CASSQGVISNTEAFF

length: 14
V: TRBV18
size: .
J: TRBJ1-1
D: .
DNA: TGTGCCAGCTCACTTCTGGGGGGAGACACTGAAGCTTTCTTT
CDR3: CASSLLGGDTEAFF

length: 14
V: TRBV11-2
size: .
J: TRBJ2-7
D: .
DNA: TGTGCCAGCAGCTTAGGGCCGACAGGCTACGAGCAGTACTTC
CDR3: CASSLGPTGYEQYF

length: 14
V: TRBV29-1
size: .
J: TRBJ1-4
D: .
DNA: TGCAGCGTTGGGATGCACGGGGAGAATGAAAAACTGTTTTTT
CDR3: CSVGMHGENEKLFF

length: 15
V: TRBV5-4
size: once
J: TRBJ1-2
D: .
DNA: TGTGCCAGCAGCTTGGTTCCGACAGGCTACTATGGCTACACCTTC
CDR3: CASSLVPTGYYGYTF

length: 14
V: TRBV5-4
size: .
J: TRBJ1-1
D: TRBD1
DNA: TGTGCCAGCAGTCGACAGGGCGGGCCCACTGAAGCTTTCTTT
CDR3: CASSRQGGPTEAFF

length: 13
V: TRBV2
size: .
J: TRBJ1-1
D: TRBD1
DNA: TGTGCCAGCAGCGACAGGGGAAGGTCTGAAGCTTTCTTT
CDR3: CASSDRGRSEAFF

length: 16
V: TRBV6-1
size: .
J: TRBJ1-1
D: .
DNA: TGTGCCAGCAGTGAAGTAACTGCGCTGTTTGCCACTGAAGCTTTCTTT
CDR3: CASSEVTALFATEAFF

length: 15
V: TRBV19
size: once
J: TRBJ2-7
D: TRBD1
DNA: TGTGCCAGTAGCAGACAGGGTGGTGGGCCCTACGAGCAGTACTTC
CDR3: CASSRQGGGPYEQYF

length: 12
V: TRBV5-4
size: .
J: TRBJ1-1
D: .
DNA: TGTGCCAGCAGCAGCCGGGACACTGAAGCTTTCTTT
CDR3: CASSSRDTEAFF

length: 14
V: TRBV25-1
size: .
J: TRBJ2-7
D: .
DNA: TGTGCCAGCAGCGGGCGGACACTCCATACCGAGCAGTACTTC
CDR3: CASSGRTLHTEQYF

length: 14
V: TRBV4-3
size: once
J: TRBJ1-2
D: .
DNA: TGCGCCAGCAGCCAGAATGTCGGGGACTATGGCTACACCTTC
CDR3: CASSQNVGDYGYTF

length: 12
V: TRBV30
size: .
J: TRBJ2-5
D: .
DNA: TGTGCCTGGAGTAAGGGGCAAGAGACCCAGTACTTC
CDR3: CAWSKGQETQYF

length: 16
V: TRBV4-1
size: .
J: TRBJ2-1
D: TRBD1
DNA: TGCGCCAGCAGCCAAGGGACCGGGACAGTCTACAATGAGCAGTTCTTC
CDR3: CASSQGTGTVYNEQFF

length: 14
V: TRBV3-1/TRBV3-2
size: .
J: TRBJ2-3
D: TRBD1
DNA: TGTGCCAGCAGCCTAACAGGGGGGACAGATACGCAGTATTTT
CDR3: CASSLTGGTDTQYF

length: 14
V: TRBV11-2
size: .
J: TRBJ2-1
D: .
DNA: TGTGCCAGCAGCTTCTATCGAACTACTAGCAGGCAGTTCTTC
CDR3: CASSFYRTTSRQFF

length: 12
V: TRBV6-2/TRBV6-3
size: few
J: TRBJ2-7
D: .
DNA: TGTGCCAGCAGTTACACGAGTTACGAGCAGTACTTC
CDR3: CASSYTSYEQYF

length: 12
V: TRBV12-3/TRBV12-4
size: .
J: TRBJ2-1
D: TRBD2
DNA: TGTGCCAGCAGTTTCCCGGGAGGTGAGCAGTTCTTC
CDR3: CASSFPGGEQFF

length: 14
V: TRBV7-9
size: .
J: TRBJ2-3
D: TRBD1
DNA: TGTGCCAGCAGCTCCGGACAGGGCGGCGTTACGCAGTATTTT
CDR3: CASSSGQGGVTQYF